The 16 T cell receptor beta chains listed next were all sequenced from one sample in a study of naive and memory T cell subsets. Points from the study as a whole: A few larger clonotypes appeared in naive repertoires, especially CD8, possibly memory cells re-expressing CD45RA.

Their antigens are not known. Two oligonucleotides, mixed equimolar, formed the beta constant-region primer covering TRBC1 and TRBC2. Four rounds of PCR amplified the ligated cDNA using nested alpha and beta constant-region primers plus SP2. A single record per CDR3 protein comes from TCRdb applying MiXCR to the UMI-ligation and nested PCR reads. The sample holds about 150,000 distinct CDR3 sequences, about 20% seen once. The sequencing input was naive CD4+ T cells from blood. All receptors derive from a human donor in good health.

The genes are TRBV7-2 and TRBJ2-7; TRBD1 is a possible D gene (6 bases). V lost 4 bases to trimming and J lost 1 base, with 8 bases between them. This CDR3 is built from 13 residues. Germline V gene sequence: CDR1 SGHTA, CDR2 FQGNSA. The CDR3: CASSYRESYEQYF. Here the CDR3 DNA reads TGTGCCAGCAGCTACAGGGAGTCCTACGAGCAGTACTTC.

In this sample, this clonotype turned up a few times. CDR3 sequence: CSVGTSGTVMEQFF. The CDR3 DNA follows: TGCAGCGTTGGGACTAGCGGGACGGTTATGGAGCAGTTCTTC. This sequence joins TRBV29-1 and TRBJ2-1, with 12 bases matching TRBD2. V trimming: 4 bases; J trimming: 10 bases; junction bases outside the gene matches: 8. The CDR3 runs 14 residues. Germline V gene lookup returns CDR1 SQVTM and CDR2 ANQGSEA.

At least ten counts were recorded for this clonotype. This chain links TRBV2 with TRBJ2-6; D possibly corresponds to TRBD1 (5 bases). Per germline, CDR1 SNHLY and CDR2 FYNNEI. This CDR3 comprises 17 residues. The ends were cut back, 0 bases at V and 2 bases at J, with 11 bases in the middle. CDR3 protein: CASSEAPGRAGANVLTF. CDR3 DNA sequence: TGTGCCAGCAGTGAAGCGCCGGGCAGGGCTGGGGCCAACGTCCTGACTTTC.

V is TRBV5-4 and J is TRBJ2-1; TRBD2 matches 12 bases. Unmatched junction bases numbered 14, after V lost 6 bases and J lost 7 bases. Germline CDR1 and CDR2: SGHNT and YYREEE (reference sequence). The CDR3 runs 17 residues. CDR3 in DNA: TGTGCCAGCACCGACGGACTAGCGGGACACCTTGTGAATGAGCAGTTCTTC. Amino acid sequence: CASTDGLAGHLVNEQFF.

CDR3 coding DNA: TGTGCCATCAGAACTAGCGGCAGCTCCTACGAGCAGTACTTC. Translated: CAIRTSGSSYEQYF. This chain connects TRBV6-2 or TRBV6-3 to TRBJ2-7; 8 nucleotides align to TRBD2. Unmatched junction bases numbered 8, after V lost 10 bases and J lost 0 bases. The CDR3 has 14 residues. Germline V gene lookup returns CDR1 MNHEY and CDR2 SVGEGT.

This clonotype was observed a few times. CDR3 in DNA: TGCGCCAGCAGCTTGGGCCCCGGGACTAGCGGTTTTAGTAGGTACAATGAGCAGTTCTTC. Amino acids: CASSLGPGTSGFSRYNEQFF. The chain employs TRBV5-1 and TRBJ2-1; 11 nucleotides agree with TRBD2. The ends lost 0 bases at V and 4 bases at J; junction bases unmatched: 15. The CDR3 has 20 residues. The V gene's germline CDR1 is SGHRS and CDR2 YFSETQ.

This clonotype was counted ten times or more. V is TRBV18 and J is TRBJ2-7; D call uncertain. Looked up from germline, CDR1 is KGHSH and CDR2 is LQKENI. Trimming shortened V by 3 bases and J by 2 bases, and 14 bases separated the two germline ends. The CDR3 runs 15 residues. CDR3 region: CASSPYLQRPYEQYF. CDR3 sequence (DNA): TGTGCCAGCTCACCTTACCTCCAGCGCCCCTACGAGCAGTACTTC.

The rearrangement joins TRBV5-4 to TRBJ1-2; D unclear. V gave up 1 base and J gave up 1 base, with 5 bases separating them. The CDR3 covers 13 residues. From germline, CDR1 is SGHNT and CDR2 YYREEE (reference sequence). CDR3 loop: CASSLPNNYGYTF. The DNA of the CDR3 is TGTGCCAGCAGCTTGCCCAATAACTATGGCTACACCTTC. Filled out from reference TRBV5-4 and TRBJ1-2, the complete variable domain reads ETGVTQSPTHLIKTRGQQVTLRCSSQSGHNTVSWYQQALGQGPQFIFQYYREEENGRGNFPPRFSGLQFPNYSSELNVNALELDDSALYLCASSLPNNYGYTFGSGTRLTVV.

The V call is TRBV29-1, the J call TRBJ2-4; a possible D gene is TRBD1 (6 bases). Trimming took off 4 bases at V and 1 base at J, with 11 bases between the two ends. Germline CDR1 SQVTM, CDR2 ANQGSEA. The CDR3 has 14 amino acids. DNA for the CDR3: TGCAGCGTTGCAGGGGAGTTGGCCAAAAACATTCAGTACTTC. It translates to CSVAGELAKNIQYF.

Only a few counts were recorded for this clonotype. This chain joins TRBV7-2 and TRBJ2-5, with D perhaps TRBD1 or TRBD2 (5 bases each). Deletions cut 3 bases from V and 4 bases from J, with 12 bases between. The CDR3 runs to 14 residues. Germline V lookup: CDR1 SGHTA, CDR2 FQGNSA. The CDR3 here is CASSLGVAGETQYF. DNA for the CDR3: TGTGCCAGCAGCTTGGGGGTTGCTGGAGAGACCCAGTACTTC.

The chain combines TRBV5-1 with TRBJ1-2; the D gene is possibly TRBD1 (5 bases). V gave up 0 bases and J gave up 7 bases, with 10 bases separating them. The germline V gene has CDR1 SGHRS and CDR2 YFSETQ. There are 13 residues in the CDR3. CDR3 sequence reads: CASSLASGSGYTF. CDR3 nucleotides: TGCGCCAGCAGCTTGGCCTCAGGGTCTGGCTACACCTTC.

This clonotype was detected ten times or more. CDR3: CASSINHEAFF. The CDR3 bases are TGTGCCAGCAGTATAAATCATGAAGCTTTCTTT. This chain uses TRBV6-5 with TRBJ1-1; D not certain. The CDR3 consists of 11 residues. Trimming removed 5 bases at V and 7 bases at J, with 8 bases between. CDR1 and CDR2 from the germline V gene are MNHEY and SVGAGI.

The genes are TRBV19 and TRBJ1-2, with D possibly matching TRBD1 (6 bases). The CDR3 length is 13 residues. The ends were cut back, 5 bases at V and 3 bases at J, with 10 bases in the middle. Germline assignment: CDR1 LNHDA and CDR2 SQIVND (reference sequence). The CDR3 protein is CASSVNRDYGYTF. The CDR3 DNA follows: TGTGCCAGTAGTGTCAACAGGGACTATGGCTACACCTTC.

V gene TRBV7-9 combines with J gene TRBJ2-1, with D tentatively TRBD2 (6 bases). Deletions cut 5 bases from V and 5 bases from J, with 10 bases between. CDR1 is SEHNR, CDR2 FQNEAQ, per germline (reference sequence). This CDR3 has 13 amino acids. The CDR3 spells CASSRAGNNEQFF. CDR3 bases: TGTGCCAGCAGCCGGGCGGGGAACAATGAGCAGTTCTTC.

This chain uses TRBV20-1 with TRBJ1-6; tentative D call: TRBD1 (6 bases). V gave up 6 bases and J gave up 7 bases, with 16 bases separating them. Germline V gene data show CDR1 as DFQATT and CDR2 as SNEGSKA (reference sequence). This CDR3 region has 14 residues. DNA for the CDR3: TGCAGTGCAAAGACAGGCCGGGGAAATTCACCCCTCCACTTT. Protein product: CSAKTGRGNSPLHF.

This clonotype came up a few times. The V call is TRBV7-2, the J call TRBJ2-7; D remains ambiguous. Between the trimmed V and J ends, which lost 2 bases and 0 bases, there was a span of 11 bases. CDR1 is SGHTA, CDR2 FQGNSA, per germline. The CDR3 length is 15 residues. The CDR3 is CASSLSPASSYEQYF. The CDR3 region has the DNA TGTGCCAGCAGCTTATCTCCAGCCAGCTCCTACGAGCAGTACTTC.